One and the same sample provided the 25 T cell receptor beta chains below, sequenced in a study of blood T cell repertoires in COVID-19. Sequencing was performed with immunoSEQ multiplex PCR; in TCRdb, only in-frame clones are kept and a portion is missing. The sample lists some 130,000 clones, approximately 85% occurring once. The source material was peripheral blood. These receptors were taken from a man at least 80 years old with acute or convalescent COVID-19.

This clone was recorded a few times. The chain uses TRBV9 and TRBJ1-2, with D maybe TRBD1 (5 bases). Trimming shortened V by 0 bases and J by 1 base, and 7 bases separated the two germline ends. Per germline, CDR1 SGDLS and CDR2 YYNGEE. CDR3 length: 14 amino acids. The CDR3 is CASSVGGVNYGYTF. CDR3 nucleotide sequence: TGTGCCAGCAGCGTAGGGGGGGTTAACTATGGCTACACCTTC. Full variable domain (missing parts from reference TRBV9 and TRBJ1-2): DSGVTQTPKHLITATGQRVTLRCSPRSGDLSVYWYQQSLDQGLQFLIQYYNGEERAKGNILERFSAQQFPDLHSELNLSSLELGDSALYFCASSVGGVNYGYTFGSGTRLTVV.

This clone turned up a few times. The gene calls are TRBV2 and TRBJ2-1, with 11 bases matching TRBD2. The V and J ends lost 6 bases and 5 bases, in that order; junction bases with no gene match: 6. The CDR3 sequence is 15 residues long. Looked up from germline, CDR1 is SNHLY and CDR2 is FYNNEI. DNA of the CDR3: TGTGCCAGCAGGGGCTCGACTAGCGGGGACAATGAGCAGTTCTTC. Residues: CASRGSTSGDNEQFF.

This clone was observed a handful of times. The rearrangement joins TRBV5-1 to TRBJ2-7; a weak D match, TRBD1 (6 bases). The CDR3 is 14 residues long. Trimming stripped 3 bases from V and 0 bases from J, with 10 bases between. Germline V gene data show CDR1 as SGHRS and CDR2 as YFSETQ. The CDR3 region is CASSSDSLSYEQYF. The CDR3 DNA follows: TGCGCCAGCAGCTCGGACAGTCTCTCCTACGAGCAGTACTTC.

In its sample, this clone was seen many times. The genes are TRBV12-3 or TRBV12-4 and TRBJ2-7, with D perhaps TRBD1 (6 bases). The CDR3 extends over 12 amino acids. Trimming stripped 6 bases from V and 7 bases from J, with 13 bases between. The CDR3 nucleotides are TGTGCCAGCAGCTACAGGGTGGGGGAGCAGTACTTC. Translation: CASSYRVGEQYF.

The chain couples TRBV5-5 to TRBJ2-1; D is possibly TRBD2 (7 bases). Per germline, CDR1 SGHKS and CDR2 YYEKEE (reference sequence). The CDR3 sequence is 17 residues long. V gave up 2 bases and J gave up 8 bases, with 23 bases separating them. CDR3: CASSFGGLRGSIHEQFF. Here the CDR3 DNA reads TGTGCCAGCAGCTTCGGGGGGCTGCGCGGGAGCATACATGAGCAGTTCTTC.

V and J are TRBV5-6 and TRBJ1-5; weak D call: TRBD1 (5 bases). Germline V gene data show CDR1 as SGHDT and CDR2 as YYEEEE. The CDR3 is 11 residues long. V was clipped by 4 bases and J by 10 bases, with 9 bases between them. This chain's CDR3 is CASSNGGPQHF. The CDR3, as DNA: TGTGCCAGCAGCAACGGGGGACCCCAGCATTTT. Full variable domain (rest looked up from reference TRBV5-6 and TRBJ1-5): DAGVTQSPTHLIKTRGQQVTLRCSPKSGHDTVSWYQQALGQGPQFIFQYYEEEERQRGNFPDRFSGHQFPNYSSELNVNALLLGDSALYLCASSNGGPQHFGDGTRLSIL.

The chain couples TRBV6-2 or TRBV6-3 to TRBJ2-3; the D is unclear. The CDR3 runs to 12 residues. Between the trimmed V and J ends, which lost 2 bases and 5 bases, there was a span of 5 bases. In germline, CDR1 is MNHEY, CDR2 SVGEGT. The CDR3 protein is CASSYPKDTQYF. DNA for the CDR3: TGTGCCAGCAGTTACCCAAAAGATACGCAGTATTTT.

The gene calls are TRBV4-1 and TRBJ1-2; D call uncertain. The CDR3 contains 15 residues. V lost 0 bases and J 1 base, leaving 9 bases between the germline ends. Germline loops: CDR1 MGHRA, CDR2 YSYEKL. In DNA, the CDR3 is TGCGCCAGCAGCCAAGAGACGACTATTAACTATGGCTACACCTTC. Translating gives CASSQETTINYGYTF.

The rearrangement joins TRBV6-5 to TRBJ1-1; no clear D gene. Germline CDR1 and CDR2: MNHEY and SVGAGI. CDR3 length equals 12 residues. The ends were cut back, 6 bases at V and 4 bases at J, with 9 bases in the middle. CDR3 sequence reads: CASSNPGTEAFF. In nucleotides, the CDR3 is TGTGCCAGCAGCAATCCGGGCACTGAAGCTTTCTTT.

This chain links TRBV27 with TRBJ1-1; 7 nucleotides line up with TRBD1. Trimming at V came to 9 bases and at J to 6 bases, leaving 19 bases not matched to a gene. This CDR3 contains 16 residues. Germline-derived CDR1 and CDR2 are MNHEY and SMNVEV (reference sequence). The CDR3 nucleotides read TGTGCCAGTGATAGAGACCGAACAGGGGCGGTCGCTGAAGCTTTCTTT. This encodes CASDRDRTGAVAEAFF.

This chain links TRBV7-2 with TRBJ2-1, with TRBD1 identical over 7 bases. Looked up from germline, CDR1 is SGHTA and CDR2 is FQGNSA. J gave up 0 bases and V 6 bases, and 8 bases lay outside the gene matches. The CDR3 is made up of 16 amino acids. The CDR3 protein is CASSFRGSFSYNEQFF. The CDR3 nucleotides are TGTGCCAGCAGTTTCAGGGGGAGCTTCTCCTACAATGAGCAGTTCTTC.

The chain has TRBV19 and TRBJ1-2, with TRBD1 matching 7 bases. Per germline, CDR1 LNHDA and CDR2 SQIVND (reference sequence). The CDR3 is 13 residues long. With V trimmed by 6 bases and J by 2 bases, 3 bases remained unmatched. In DNA form, the CDR3 reads TGTGCCAGTAGGACAGGGTCGAACTATGGCTACACCTTC. Protein sequence: CASRTGSNYGYTF.

This chain's CDR3 is CASSLDHPSTYEQYF. In DNA, the CDR3 is TGTGCCAGCAGCTTAGATCACCCTAGCACGTACGAGCAGTACTTC. The chain uses TRBV11-2 and TRBJ2-7, with D perhaps TRBD2 (5 bases). V lost 0 bases and J 4 bases, leaving 13 bases between the germline ends. The CDR3 runs to 15 residues. Germline-derived CDR1 and CDR2 are SGHAT and FQNNGV.

V usage is TRBV4-3 and J usage is TRBJ1-4; D may be TRBD1 (6 bases). Trimming shortened V by 2 bases and J by 6 bases, and 16 bases separated the two germline ends. In germline, CDR1 is LGHNA, CDR2 YSLEER. This CDR3 comprises 16 residues. CDR3 protein: CASSQPGGGPDEKLFF. In DNA form, the CDR3 reads TGCGCCAGCAGCCAACCCGGGGGGGGGCCGGATGAAAAACTGTTTTTT.

The table lists this clone with a count of one. This sample includes further DNA sequences coding for the same CDR3. The chain recombines TRBV19 with TRBJ2-7; 9 bases are a match to TRBD1. CDR1 is LNHDA and CDR2 is SQIVND in the germline V gene (reference sequence). V lost 3 bases, J lost 5 bases, and 2 bases stayed unmatched. CDR3 length: 13 residues. CDR3 loop: CASSIDRGDEQYF. The CDR3, as DNA: TGTGCCAGTAGTATCGACAGGGGGGACGAGCAGTACTTC.

The chain couples TRBV27 to TRBJ1-4; D perhaps matches TRBD1 (6 bases). The V gene's germline CDR1 is MNHEY and CDR2 SMNVEV (reference sequence). Trimming shortened V by 8 bases and J by 7 bases, and 17 bases separated the two germline ends. This CDR3 comprises 14 residues. CDR3 bases: TGTGCCAGCCGGCATGGGGGCATAATTGAAAAACTGTTTTTT. Translated, it gives CASRHGGIIEKLFF.

The gene calls are TRBV5-1 and TRBJ2-1, with 12 bases lining up with TRBD2. Germline CDR1 is SGHRS and CDR2 is YFSETQ. V was clipped by 0 bases and J by 10 bases; unmatched bases: 8. This CDR3 is 16 amino acids long. CDR3 amino acids: CASSLVASGGAREQFF. The CDR3 DNA follows: TGCGCCAGCAGCTTGGTGGCTAGCGGGGGGGCCAGGGAGCAGTTCTTC.

This clone was counted between two and nine times. The chain couples TRBV6-1 to TRBJ2-3; 7 bases are a match to TRBD1. CDR3 length: 16 residues. V dropped 2 bases and J dropped 1; count of bases not matched to a gene: 6. Germline V gives CDR1 MNHNS, CDR2 SASEGT. CDR3 nucleotides: TGTGCCAGCAGTGAACCCCCCGGACAGGGCACAGATACGCAGTATTTT. Its translation: CASSEPPGQGTDTQYF.

The chain combines TRBV10-3 with TRBJ1-4, with D unresolved. This CDR3 has 13 residues. The ends were cut back, 4 bases at V and 7 bases at J, with 10 bases in the middle. CDR1 is ENHRY, CDR2 SYGVKD, per germline. The CDR3 loop is CAISVGVGEKLFF. The CDR3, as DNA: TGTGCCATCAGTGTTGGAGTGGGTGAAAAACTGTTTTTT.

The chain carries TRBV30 and TRBJ2-1; TRBD1 matches 7 bases. The germline V gene encodes CDR1 GTSNPN and CDR2 SVGIG (reference sequence). The CDR3 is made up of 17 amino acids. Unmatched junction bases numbered 11, after V lost 1 base and J lost 2 bases. CDR3 bases: TGTGCCTGGAGTGCAGTCAGGGGGACCCCCACCTACAATGAGCAGTTCTTC. This gives the protein CAWSAVRGTPTYNEQFF. The full variable domain, in which reference TRBV30 and TRBJ2-1 provide the parts outside the CDR3, is SQTIHQWPATLVQPVGSPLSLECTVEGTSNPNLYWYRQAAGRGLQLLFYSVGIGQISSEVPQNLSASRPQDRQFILSSKKLLLSDSGFYLCAWSAVRGTPTYNEQFFGPGTRLTVL.

The DNA of the CDR3 is TGTGCCTGGAGTGGGGACAGTGCTTCACCCCTCCACTTT. It translates to CAWSGDSASPLHF. The chain uses TRBV30 and TRBJ1-6, with 7 positions matching TRBD1. V gave up 1 base and J gave up 9 bases; unmatched junction bases: 3. The CDR3 is made up of 13 amino acids. Germline V CDR1 and CDR2: GTSNPN, SVGIG (reference sequence).

Regarding this clone: The same CDR3 is also encoded by other DNA sequences in this sample. The gene calls are TRBV5-5 and TRBJ1-2; 11 bases fit TRBD1. After removal of 2 bases from V and 4 bases from J, the junction contained 4 bases not matched to a gene. This CDR3 is 15 amino acids long. CDR1 and CDR2 from the germline V gene are SGHKS and YYEKEE (reference sequence). The CDR3 DNA sequence: TGTGCCAGCAGCTTCCGGGACAGGGGGAGCTATGGCTACACCTTC. Its translation is CASSFRDRGSYGYTF.

The chain has TRBV19 and TRBJ1-5; D possibly corresponds to TRBD1 (5 bases). V dropped 5 bases and J dropped 7 bases, with 12 bases sitting between them. CDR3 length: 13 residues. CDR1 and CDR2 (germline): LNHDA, SQIVND (reference sequence). The CDR3 spells CASSSGVRQPQHF. CDR3 DNA sequence: TGTGCCAGTAGTTCGGGGGTCAGGCAGCCCCAGCATTTT.

V gene TRBV18 combines with J gene TRBJ2-7; 9 bases match TRBD1. CDR3 length equals 17 residues. V was pared by 6 bases and J by 4 bases, with 16 bases of the junction left unmatched. Germline-derived CDR1 and CDR2 are KGHSH and LQKENI. CDR3: CASSQSPPGQGGYEQYF. The DNA for the CDR3 is TGTGCCAGCTCCCAAAGCCCTCCGGGACAGGGAGGATACGAGCAGTACTTC.

This chain links TRBV7-9 with TRBJ1-1, with TRBD1 matching 9 bases. Unmatched junction bases numbered 4, after V lost 2 bases and J lost 3 bases. The length of the CDR3 is 15 residues. In germline, CDR1 is SEHNR, CDR2 FQNEAQ (reference sequence). Here the CDR3 reads CASSLLGQGYTEAFF. DNA for the CDR3: TGTGCCAGCAGCTTATTGGGACAGGGATACACTGAAGCTTTCTTT.